Listed below are T cell receptor beta chains from one sample, sequenced in a study of T cell clonotyping in hematopoietic cell transplantation. TCRdb's table, derived via immunoSEQ multiplex PCR, lists solely in-frame clones and lacks some. The table includes roughly 17,000 clones, around nine tenths detected once. The sequenced sample consisted of peripheral blood mononuclear cells. The receptor set was obtained from a man in his forties in good health. Some clones in this sample may be carry-over from other donors' samples. The CDR3 runs from the conserved cysteine through the conserved F or W. The order of the fields is V gene, clone size, CDR3 protein. Clone size, where shown, is once, few, many, or a class for clones that have expanded.

V gene: TRBV7-2; clone size: .; CDR3 protein: CASSFGLRAQETQYF
V gene: TRBV29-1; clone size: .; CDR3 protein: CSVRNRSSYEQYF
V gene: TRBV7-2; clone size: .; CDR3 protein: CASSMWTGGTEAFF
V gene: TRBV29-1; clone size: .; CDR3 protein: CSVEVSLAGGRVTGELFF
V gene: TRBV4-2; clone size: .; CDR3 protein: CASSQDFIRARPTDEQYF
V gene: TRBV28; clone size: .; CDR3 protein: CASSLGTVNTGELFF
V gene: TRBV25-1; clone size: .; CDR3 protein: CASTPRDRLTDTQYF
V gene: TRBV6-5; clone size: .; CDR3 protein: CASSYGRDSRYEQYF
V gene: TRBV14; clone size: .; CDR3 protein: CASSQLESTEAFF
V gene: TRBV30; clone size: .; CDR3 protein: CAWGLGSYEQYF
V gene: TRBV11-2; clone size: .; CDR3 protein: CASIAGGPHTGELFF
V gene: TRBV6-1; clone size: .; CDR3 protein: CASSQANYGYTF
V gene: TRBV7-6; clone size: .; CDR3 protein: CASSLGGRGEQYF
V gene: TRBV6-6; clone size: .; CDR3 protein: CASSLQGNGYTF
V gene: TRBV5-1; clone size: .; CDR3 protein: CASVSGTVYSGANVLTF
V gene: TRBV27; clone size: once; CDR3 protein: CASSFKKPYEQYF
V gene: TRBV4-2; clone size: few; CDR3 protein: CASSQGLADSTDTQYF
V gene: TRBV7-2; clone size: .; CDR3 protein: CASSIGTTNYGYTF
V gene: TRBV10-3; clone size: .; CDR3 protein: CAISWSISNQPQHF
V gene: TRBV30; clone size: large; CDR3 protein: CAMEALGGLNPIQGNTIYF
V gene: TRBV29-1; clone size: .; CDR3 protein: CSVEGLADQETQYF
V gene: TRBV2; clone size: .; CDR3 protein: CARRTGLPSGSPLHF
V gene: TRBV19; clone size: .; CDR3 protein: CASRTDPGDYSYNEQFF
V gene: TRBV27; clone size: .; CDR3 protein: CASSVTSGRSDEQFF
V gene: TRBV6-5; clone size: .; CDR3 protein: CASSYGAGFPNEQFF
V gene: TRBV5-1; clone size: .; CDR3 protein: CASSLGLAGDEQFF
V gene: TRBV6-5; clone size: .; CDR3 protein: CASTRPSQGVYGYTF
V gene: TRBV14; clone size: .; CDR3 protein: CASSPSGGNTEAFF
V gene: TRBV7-9; clone size: .; CDR3 protein: CASIDQGASSGANVLTF
V gene: TRBV27; clone size: few; CDR3 protein: CASSRGPNQPQHF
V gene: TRBV5-4; clone size: .; CDR3 protein: CASSLSIGTGLDEQYF
V gene: TRBV28; clone size: .; CDR3 protein: CASSLPGDGETQYF